This entry lists 27 T cell receptor beta chains sequenced from one sample in a study of blood T cell repertoires in COVID-19. TCRdb's table, derived via immunoSEQ multiplex PCR, lists solely in-frame clones and lacks some. The data hold about 170,000 clones, with about 80% observed a single time. The material sequenced was peripheral blood. The receptor set was obtained from a man aged 65 to 79 with active or convalescent COVID-19.

The chain uses TRBV19 and TRBJ2-5; TRBD1 is a possible D gene (5 bases). Trimming took 0 bases from V and 4 from J, leaving 21 bases between them. The CDR3 runs 18 residues. Germline loops: CDR1 LNHDA, CDR2 SQIVND (reference sequence). CDR3 coding DNA: TGTGCCAGTAGTATAGATGGATGGGGCTTGGCGCTTGGAGAGACCCAGTACTTC. Translated, it gives CASSIDGWGLALGETQYF.

Details on this clone: Different DNA sequences within this sample yield the same CDR3. V gene TRBV7-8 combines with J gene TRBJ1-4, with D hard to call. CDR1 and CDR2 from the germline V gene are SGHVS and FQNEAQ. This CDR3 region has 12 residues. With 4 bases removed from V and 7 bases from J, the gap between germline ends came to 7 bases. CDR3 DNA: TGTGCCAGCAGCTGGGAGGGTGAAAAACTGTTTTTT. Amino acid sequence: CASSWEGEKLFF.

The J gene is TRBJ1-2, the V gene TRBV4-3; D is unclear. This CDR3 contains 16 residues. Trimming removed 4 bases at V and 4 bases at J, with 19 bases between. CDR1 is LGHNA, CDR2 YSLEER, per germline. CDR3 residues: CASSPGGPPGSYGYTF. In nucleotides, the CDR3 is TGCGCCAGCAGCCCGGGTGGTCCCCCTGGGAGCTATGGCTACACCTTC.

This sequence joins TRBV5-5 and TRBJ1-2; D gene unclear. V lost 0 bases and J lost 2, with 8 bases in between. Germline V lookup: CDR1 SGHKS, CDR2 YYEKEE (reference sequence). The CDR3 loop spans 14 amino acids. The CDR3 DNA sequence: TGTGCCAGCAGCTTGGCCCACAGAAACTATGGCTACACCTTC. Its protein is CASSLAHRNYGYTF.

The rearrangement uses TRBV28 and TRBJ1-5; D is uncertain. From germline, CDR1 is MDHEN and CDR2 SYDVKM. The CDR3 runs 16 residues. Trimming removed 4 bases from V and 0 bases from J, with 13 bases in between. CDR3 sequence reads: CASSSGSQYSNQPQHF. DNA of the CDR3: TGTGCCAGCAGTTCGGGGTCACAGTATAGCAATCAGCCCCAGCATTTT.

The V gene is TRBV7-3, the J gene TRBJ2-5, with unresolved D. The CDR3 loop spans 13 amino acids. V was shortened by 0 bases and J by 5 bases, with 7 bases between the two germline ends. The V gene's germline CDR1 is SGHTA and CDR2 FQGTGA. The CDR3 reads CASSLTSYETQYF. The CDR3 DNA reads TGTGCCAGCAGCTTAACGAGTTACGAGACCCAGTACTTC.

V gene TRBV18 combines with J gene TRBJ2-7; 8 bases line up with TRBD1. The ends lost 8 bases at V and 1 base at J; junction bases unmatched: 7. The CDR3 is made up of 14 amino acids. Germline V gene data show CDR1 as KGHSH and CDR2 as LQKENI. The CDR3 DNA is TGTGCCAGCCGTAGACAGGGGTCATCCTACGAGCAGTACTTC. Its protein product is CASRRQGSSYEQYF.

V usage is TRBV7-9 and J usage is TRBJ1-2; D unclear. The V and J ends lost 5 bases and 0 bases respectively, with 13 bases between them. CDR1 is SEHNR and CDR2 is FQNEAQ in the germline V gene (reference sequence). This CDR3 is built from 15 residues. CDR3 residues: CASSDWTEANYGYTF. DNA of the CDR3: TGTGCCAGCAGCGATTGGACTGAAGCTAACTATGGCTACACCTTC.

V gene TRBV3-1 (or the pseudogene TRBV3-2) combines with J gene TRBJ1-2; 10 bases align to TRBD1. Germline assignment: CDR1 LGHDT and CDR2 YNNKEL (reference sequence). Trimming cost V 4 bases and J 7 bases; bases outside gene matches: 9. CDR3 size: 15 residues. Written as DNA, the CDR3 is TGTGCCAGCAGCCGAGGAGGGACAGGGGCGCGTGGCTACACCTTC. It is translated as CASSRGGTGARGYTF.

The genes are TRBV25-1 and TRBJ1-1; TRBD1 might be the D (6 bases). CDR1 and CDR2 (germline): MGHDK, SYGVNS. The length of the CDR3 is 12 residues. Trimming cost V 1 base and J 10 bases, with 10 bases left between them. CDR3 nucleotide sequence: TGTGCCAGCAGTGAATGGGAGGGGGGAGCTTTCTTT. Protein product: CASSEWEGGAFF.

The J gene is TRBJ2-7, the V gene TRBV19, with a possible D match to TRBD1 (5 bases). The V gene's germline CDR1 is LNHDA and CDR2 SQIVND (reference sequence). CDR3 length: 11 amino acids. V shed 5 bases and J shed 7 bases, with 9 bases lying between them. The CDR3 loop reads CASSSGIEQYF. The CDR3 region has the DNA TGTGCCAGTAGTTCAGGGATAGAGCAGTACTTC.

V usage is TRBV18 and J usage is TRBJ2-3; D call uncertain. V was pared by 1 base and J by 9 bases, with 17 bases between. The CDR3 has 15 residues. Germline values: CDR1 KGHSH, CDR2 LQKENI. This chain's CDR3 is CASSPLDPKSGTQYF. CDR3 nucleotides: TGTGCCAGCTCACCACTAGACCCAAAATCAGGAACGCAGTATTTT.

The chain couples TRBV11-2 to TRBJ2-5; weak D call: TRBD2 (7 bases). The CDR3 has 16 residues. In germline, CDR1 is SGHAT, CDR2 FQNNGV. V was pared by 4 bases and J by 5 bases, with 20 bases between. CDR3 nucleotides: TGTGCCAGCAGCTCACCGAGGGGGGGTGCGGGGGAGACCCAGTACTTC. Its translation is CASSSPRGGAGETQYF.

The V call is TRBV6-2 or TRBV6-3, the J call TRBJ1-4; D is possibly TRBD1 (6 bases). Looked up from germline, CDR1 is MNHEY and CDR2 is SVGEGT. V dropped 6 bases and J dropped 4 bases, with 18 bases sitting between them. The CDR3 is 16 amino acids. CDR3 nucleotide sequence: TGTGCCAGCAGCCCTCGAGTCGGACAGTTTAATGAAAAACTGTTTTTT. Protein sequence: CASSPRVGQFNEKLFF.

The chain uses TRBV5-1 and TRBJ2-5; 9 nucleotides agree with TRBD2. The ends lost 5 bases at V and 6 bases at J; junction bases unmatched: 8. The germline V gene encodes CDR1 SGHRS and CDR2 YFSETQ. The CDR3 contains 14 residues. CDR3 sequence (DNA): TGCGCCAGCAGTCAGACTAGCGGTGGAAAGACCCAGTACTTC. It codes for CASSQTSGGKTQYF. Full variable domain (missing parts from reference TRBV5-1 and TRBJ2-5): KAGVTQTPRYLIKTRGQQVTLSCSPISGHRSVSWYQQTPGQGLQFLFEYFSETQRNKGNFPGRFSGRQFSNSRSEMNVSTLELGDSALYLCASSQTSGGKTQYFGPGTRLLVL.

The chain joins TRBV18 to TRBJ1-1, with D possibly being TRBD1 (5 bases). The germline V gene has CDR1 KGHSH and CDR2 LQKENI. The V end lost 6 bases, the J end lost 4 bases, and 18 bases lay between the germline ends. The CDR3 totals 15 residues. The CDR3 spells CASSFGGRGVTEAFF. Here the CDR3 DNA reads TGTGCCAGCTCGTTCGGGGGTAGGGGTGTCACTGAAGCTTTCTTT.

The chain recombines TRBV12-3 or TRBV12-4 with TRBJ2-7; no firm D call. The CDR3 loop spans 13 amino acids. Trimming removed 6 bases from V and 3 bases from J, with 12 bases in between. For the CDR3, the DNA is TGTGCCAGCAGCTCAACAGAGAACTACGAGCAGTACTTC. Translated, it gives CASSSTENYEQYF.

The rearrangement uses TRBV4-1 and TRBJ1-2; 7 positions match TRBD1. This CDR3 is 15 amino acids long. The V gene end was trimmed by 4 bases and the J gene end by 2 bases; junction bases not matched to a gene: 7. CDR1 and CDR2 from the germline V gene are MGHRA and YSYEKL. CDR3 coding DNA: TGCGCCAGCAGCCCGTCCGAGACAGGGAACTATGGCTACACCTTC. This gives the protein CASSPSETGNYGYTF.

The rearrangement joins TRBV28 to TRBJ2-1; 10 bases map to TRBD2. J gave up 2 bases and V 6 bases, and 4 bases lay outside the gene matches. Germline V gene data show CDR1 as MDHEN and CDR2 as SYDVKM. This CDR3 contains 15 residues. The CDR3 reads CASSRGTSAYNEQFF. The CDR3 nucleotides are TGTGCCAGCAGCCGAGGGACTAGCGCCTACAATGAGCAGTTCTTC. The full variable domain, rest sourced from reference TRBV28 and TRBJ2-1, is DVKVTQSSRYLVKRTGEKVFLECVQDMDHENMFWYRQDPGLGLRLIYFSYDVKMKEKGDIPEGYSVSREKKERFSLILESASTNQTSMYLCASSRGTSAYNEQFFGPGTRLTVL.

The rearrangement joins TRBV11-2 to TRBJ1-2, with D possibly being TRBD1 (6 bases). The ends were cut back, 5 bases at V and 7 bases at J, with 14 bases in the middle. The CDR3 spans 13 residues. Germline V CDR1 and CDR2: SGHAT, FQNNGV. The CDR3 DNA reads TGTGCCAGCAGCCCAGGGGAGACGGGTGGCTACACCTTC. Protein sequence: CASSPGETGGYTF.

V usage is TRBV24-1 and J usage is TRBJ1-5, with D possibly TRBD1 on 6 matching bases. Trimming cost V 3 bases and J 3 bases, with 11 bases left between them. This CDR3 has 15 residues. CDR1 KGHDR and CDR2 SFDVKD come from the germline V gene. CDR3 DNA sequence: TGTGCCACCAGTGATCCAGGGGAAGTCAATCAGCCCCAGCATTTT. Residues: CATSDPGEVNQPQHF.

This clone was seen only once. The genes are TRBV2 and TRBJ2-7; D might be TRBD2 (5 bases). CDR1 is SNHLY and CDR2 is FYNNEI in the germline V gene. The CDR3 is made up of 14 amino acids. Trimming cost V 2 bases and J 2 bases, with 10 bases left between them. CDR3 sequence (DNA): TGTGCCAGCAGTGAAAGAGGGTGGGCCTACGAGCAGTACTTC. Translating it yields CASSERGWAYEQYF.

The chain uses TRBV11-2 and TRBJ1-2; 8 bases map to TRBD1. There are 17 residues in the CDR3. With V trimmed by 5 bases and J by 0 bases, 11 bases remained unmatched. Germline values: CDR1 SGHAT, CDR2 FQNNGV. The chain's CDR3 is CASSPRTGYLSNYGYTF. The DNA for the CDR3 is TGTGCCAGCAGCCCCCGGACAGGGTATTTGTCTAACTATGGCTACACCTTC.

The V call is TRBV7-9, the J call TRBJ2-7, with D uncertain. Germline V lookup: CDR1 SEHNR, CDR2 FQNEAQ (reference sequence). CDR3 length: 14 residues. Trimming took 3 bases from V and 0 from J, leaving 9 bases between them. The CDR3 is CASSLMGNSYEQYF. In nucleotides, the CDR3 is TGTGCCAGCAGCTTGATGGGCAACTCCTACGAGCAGTACTTC.

The chain couples TRBV28 to TRBJ1-4, with D perhaps TRBD1 (5 bases). Trimming stripped 1 base from V and 2 bases from J, with 11 bases between. This CDR3 has 16 residues. Germline V lookup: CDR1 MDHEN, CDR2 SYDVKM. In nucleotides, the CDR3 is TGTGCCAGCAGTTTATTCGCCCAGGGTACTAATGAAAAACTGTTTTTT. Its protein is CASSLFAQGTNEKLFF.

This sequence joins TRBV18 and TRBJ1-4; D ambiguous. With 3 bases removed from V and 3 bases from J, the gap between germline ends came to 14 bases. This CDR3 contains 16 residues. From germline, CDR1 is KGHSH and CDR2 LQKENI. The CDR3: CASSPAPFEANEKLFF. The CDR3 DNA follows: TGTGCCAGCTCACCTGCACCGTTTGAGGCTAATGAAAAACTGTTTTTT.

This chain connects TRBV30 to TRBJ2-2, with a possible D match to TRBD2 (7 bases). The germline CDR1 and CDR2 sequences are GTSNPN and SVGIG (reference sequence). Between the trimmed V and J ends, which lost 8 bases and 7 bases, there was a span of 17 bases. There are 13 residues in the CDR3. The CDR3 DNA reads TGTGCCCTTCGGGGGGCACAGATCGGGGAGCTGTTTTTT. Protein sequence: CALRGAQIGELFF.